This record looks at one TCR beta chain sequence and its context. Generated by immunoSEQ multiplex PCR, the TCRdb table keeps only in-frame clones and is missing some. Counted here are about 64,000 clones, about 88% occurring once; the ten biggest clones make up roughly 4%. This record belongs to a study of blood T cell repertoires in COVID-19. V lost 1 base and J 5 bases, leaving 9 bases between the germline ends. Germline-derived CDR1 and CDR2 are SGHTA and FQGNSA. This CDR3 region has 14 residues. The chain is built from TRBV7-2 and TRBJ2-1; D remains unclear. This sequence originates from a man between 65 and 85 years old with acute or convalescent COVID-19. Sequencing was performed on peripheral blood. This chain's CDR3 is CASSLEYSNNEQFF. CDR3 nucleotide sequence: TGTGCCAGCAGCTTAGAGTACTCGAACAATGAGCAGTTCTTC.